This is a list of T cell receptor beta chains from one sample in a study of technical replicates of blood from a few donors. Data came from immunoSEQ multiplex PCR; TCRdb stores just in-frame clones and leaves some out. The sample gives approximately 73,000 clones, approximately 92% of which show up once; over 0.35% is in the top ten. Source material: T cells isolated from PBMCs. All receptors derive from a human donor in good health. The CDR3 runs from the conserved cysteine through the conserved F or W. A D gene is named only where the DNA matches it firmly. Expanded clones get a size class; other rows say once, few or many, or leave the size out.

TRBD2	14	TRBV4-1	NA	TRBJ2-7	CASSLPGGAYEQYF	TGCGCCAGCAGCCTCCCGGGGGGGGCCTACGAGCAGTACTTC
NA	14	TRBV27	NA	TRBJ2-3	CASSLVISTDTQYF	TGTGCCAGCAGTTTAGTAATAAGCACAGATACGCAGTATTTT
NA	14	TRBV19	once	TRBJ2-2	CASRTYREYGELFF	TGTGCCAGTAGGACTTACAGGGAATACGGGGAGCTGTTTTTT
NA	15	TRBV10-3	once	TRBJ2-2	CAISESMGTTGELFF	TGTGCCATCAGTGAGTCGATGGGCACCACCGGGGAGCTGTTTTTT
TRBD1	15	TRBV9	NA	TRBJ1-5	CASSVGGTVNQPQHF	TGTGCCAGCAGCGTAGGTGGGACAGTCAATCAGCCCCAGCATTTT
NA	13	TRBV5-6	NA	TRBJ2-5	CASSFDSQETQYF	TGTGCCAGCAGCTTTGACAGTCAAGAGACCCAGTACTTC
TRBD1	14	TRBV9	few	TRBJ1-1	CASSVMTGDTEAFF	TGTGCCAGCAGCGTGATGACAGGGGACACTGAAGCTTTCTTT
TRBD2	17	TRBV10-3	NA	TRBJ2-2	CAISPGLAVPNTGELFF	TGTGCCATCAGTCCGGGACTAGCGGTCCCGAACACCGGGGAGCTGTTTTTT
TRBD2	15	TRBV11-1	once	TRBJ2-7	CASSFSSGSSYEQYF	TGTGCCAGCAGCTTTAGTAGCGGGAGCTCCTACGAGCAGTACTTC
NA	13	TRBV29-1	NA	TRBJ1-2	CSALLQANYGYTF	TGCAGCGCCCTGCTACAGGCTAACTATGGCTACACCTTC
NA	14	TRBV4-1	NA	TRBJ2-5	CASCQRVGLKTQYF	TGCGCCAGCTGTCAGCGGGTGGGGTTAAAGACCCAGTACTTC
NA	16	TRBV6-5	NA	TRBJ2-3	CASSSLGLYDTDTQYF	TGTGCCAGCAGTTCTCTCGGACTCTATGACACAGATACGCAGTATTTT
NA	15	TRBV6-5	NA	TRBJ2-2	CASRRTDLVTGELFF	TGTGCCAGCAGAAGGACGGACTTAGTCACCGGGGAGCTGTTTTTT
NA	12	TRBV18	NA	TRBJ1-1	CASSPGYTEAFF	TGTGCCAGCTCACCCGGGTACACTGAAGCTTTCTTT
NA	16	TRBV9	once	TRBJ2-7	CASSVDGAGSAYEQYF	TGTGCCAGCAGCGTAGATGGGGCAGGGTCGGCCTACGAGCAGTACTTC
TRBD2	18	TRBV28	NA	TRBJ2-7	CASSLVGGTRRTTHEQYF	TGTGCCAGCAGTTTAGTAGGAGGGACTAGGCGGACTACCCACGAGCAGTACTTC
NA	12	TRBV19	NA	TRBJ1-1	CASTQGNTEAFF	TGTGCCAGTACGCAGGGGAACACTGAAGCTTTCTTT
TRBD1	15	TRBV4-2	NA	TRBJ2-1	CASSQYRDSNNEQFF	TGTGCCAGCAGCCAGTACCGGGACAGTAACAATGAGCAGTTCTTC
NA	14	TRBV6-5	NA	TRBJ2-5	CASSYTLGPETQYF	TGTGCCAGCAGTTACACCCTGGGGCCGGAGACCCAGTACTTC
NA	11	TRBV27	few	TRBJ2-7	CASSKHYEQYF	TGTGCCAGCAGTAAACACTACGAGCAGTACTTC
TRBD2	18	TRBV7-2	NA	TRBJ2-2	CASTRPGGRGRSTGELFF	TGTGCCAGCACCCGTCCTGGGGGGAGGGGTCGTAGCACCGGGGAGCTGTTTTTT
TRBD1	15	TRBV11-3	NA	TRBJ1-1	CASRIPGTGITEAFF	TGTGCCAGCAGAATCCCGGGGACAGGGATCACTGAAGCTTTCTTT
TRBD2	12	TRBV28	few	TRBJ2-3	CASSLGLAQQYF	TGTGCCAGCAGTTTAGGACTAGCTCAGCAGTATTTT
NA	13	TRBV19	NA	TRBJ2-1	CASSIVPGNEQFF	TGTGCCAGTAGTATAGTTCCAGGGAATGAGCAGTTCTTC
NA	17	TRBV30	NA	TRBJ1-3	CAWSPPWGGNSGNTIYF	TGTGCCTGGAGTCCACCCTGGGGGGGGAACTCTGGAAACACCATATATTTT
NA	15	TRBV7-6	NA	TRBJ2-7	CASSLEGTQSGEQYF	TGTGCCAGCAGCTTAGAAGGGACTCAAAGCGGGGAGCAGTACTTC
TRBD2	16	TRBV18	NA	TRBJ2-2	CASSPPGLADTGELFF	TGTGCCAGCTCACCACCGGGACTAGCGGACACCGGGGAGCTGTTTTTT